Each of the 9 T cell receptor beta chains below was sequenced from the same sample in a study of cytomegalovirus exposure and HLA in healthy donors. Vbeta (60) and Jbeta (13) primers were used in the PCR. Sequencing used immunoSEQ multiplex PCR; TCRdb keeps in-frame clones, though not all of them. Of about 200,000 clones listed, 70% to 85% are singletons. Sequencing was done on a sample of PBMCs. The receptors were sampled from a boy aged 2-9 years in good health and CMV-seronegative.

A remark on this clone: One end of the junction is discordant with germline, which a read error may explain. Other nucleotide sequences from this sample produce the same CDR3. The chain recombines TRBV4-2 with TRBJ2-3; 9 bases fit TRBD2. CDR3 size: 16 residues. Germline V CDR1 and CDR2: LGHNA, YNFKEQ. CDR3 sequence reads: CASSQGPSGTTDTQYF. In nucleotides, the CDR3 is TGTGCCAGTAGCCAAGGGCCTAGCGGGACCACAGATACGCAGTATTTT.

This chain uses TRBV30 with TRBJ2-7; 9 bases align to TRBD1. The junction had 2 bases not matched to a gene; V was cut back by 0 bases and J by 2 bases. The CDR3 has 14 amino acids. The germline CDR1 and CDR2 sequences are GTSNPN and SVGIG (reference sequence). Here the CDR3 DNA reads TGTGCCTGGAGTGTTGGGACAGGGCCCTACGAGCAGTACTTC. It encodes CAWSVGTGPYEQYF.

The gene calls are TRBV19 and TRBJ1-1; D perhaps matches TRBD1 (5 bases). The length of the CDR3 is 14 residues. Germline CDR1 and CDR2: LNHDA and SQIVND (reference sequence). Trimming took off 2 bases at V and 7 bases at J, with 14 bases between the two ends. CDR3 protein: CASSIKAGMFEAFF. CDR3 in DNA: TGTGCCAGTAGTATAAAGGCAGGGATGTTTGAAGCTTTCTTT. The variable domain in full, with the rest retrieved from reference TRBV19 and TRBJ1-1, is DGGITQSPKYLFRKEGQNVTLSCEQNLNHDAMYWYRQDPGQGLRLIYYSQIVNDFQKGDIAEGYSVSREKKESFPLTVTSAQKNPTAFYLCASSIKAGMFEAFFGQGTRLTVV.

In DNA form, the CDR3 reads TGTGCCAGCAGCGCAGGGACAGGGGCCTACGAGCAGTACTTC. Its translation is CASSAGTGAYEQYF. The chain combines TRBV5-6 with TRBJ2-7; 10 bases map to TRBD1. CDR3 length equals 14 residues. Germline CDR1 SGHDT, CDR2 YYEEEE. The V segment lost 4 bases and the J segment 2 bases; nucleotides outside the gene matches: 3. Looking up the rest from reference TRBV5-6 and TRBJ2-7 gives the full variable domain: DAGVTQSPTHLIKTRGQQVTLRCSPKSGHDTVSWYQQALGQGPQFIFQYYEEEERQRGNFPDRFSGHQFPNYSSELNVNALLLGDSALYLCASSAGTGAYEQYFGPGTRLTVT.

This chain links TRBV27 with TRBJ2-5; TRBD2 aligns across 11 bases. The CDR3 runs to 16 residues. From germline, CDR1 is MNHEY and CDR2 SMNVEV (reference sequence). Unmatched junction bases numbered 7, after V lost 5 bases and J lost 2 bases. CDR3 DNA: TGTGCCAGCAGTACCGGACTAGCGGGCATACAAGAGACCCAGTACTTC. Translating it yields CASSTGLAGIQETQYF.

This sequence joins TRBV11-1 and TRBJ2-5, with D possibly TRBD1 on 5 matching bases. Trimming took off 5 bases at V and 2 bases at J, with 15 bases between the two ends. The CDR3 has 15 amino acids. Germline loops: CDR1 SGHAT, CDR2 FQDESV (reference sequence). This chain's CDR3 is CASSLHLDSQETQYF. DNA of the CDR3: TGTGCCAGCAGCCTCCACTTAGACAGTCAAGAGACCCAGTACTTC.

The rearrangement uses TRBV5-1 and TRBJ2-3; D might be TRBD2 (6 bases). Trimming pared 4 bases from V and 8 bases from J, leaving 20 bases between. The CDR3 has 15 amino acids. The V gene's germline CDR1 is SGHRS and CDR2 YFSETQ. The CDR3 protein is CASSPSGLEGITQYF. CDR3 nucleotides: TGCGCCAGCAGCCCCTCTGGGTTGGAGGGCATTACGCAGTATTTT.

The chain has TRBV7-2 and TRBJ1-1; D remains unclear. V was cut by 5 bases and J by 2 bases, with 9 bases left in between. CDR1 and CDR2 (germline): SGHTA, FQGNSA. The CDR3 sequence is 13 residues long. The CDR3 DNA sequence: TGTGCCAGCAGCCTCCTCTACAACACTGAAGCTTTCTTT. This encodes CASSLLYNTEAFF.

The chain uses TRBV18 and TRBJ2-7; D is possibly TRBD2 (6 bases). This CDR3 is 14 amino acids long. V dropped 3 bases and J dropped 4 bases, with 13 bases sitting between them. Germline loops: CDR1 KGHSH, CDR2 LQKENI. The CDR3 sequence: CASSPLGGWYEQYF. DNA of the CDR3: TGTGCCAGCTCACCTCTCGGAGGGTGGTACGAGCAGTACTTC.